A single sample is the source of the 30 T cell receptor beta chains below, sequenced in a study of shared clonotypes between healthy human individuals. Data came from immunoSEQ multiplex PCR; TCRdb stores just in-frame clones and leaves some out. The profile shows 2 million to 3 million clones, more than 85% of them singletons. Sequenced sample: naive CD4+ T cells from PBMCs. Subset meaning: CD45RA+ positively selected. These receptor sequences come from a young man in good health. Some clones in this sample may be carry-over from other donors' samples.

The V gene is TRBV28, the J gene TRBJ2-5; 7 bases are a match to TRBD2. The ends lost 7 bases at V and 5 bases at J; junction bases unmatched: 19. In germline, CDR1 is MDHEN, CDR2 SYDVKM. This CDR3 has 17 amino acids. CDR3 coding DNA: TGTGCCAGCACCCCAGGGATTGCCACCGTGGGGGGGGAGACCCAGTACTTC. Its translation: CASTPGIATVGGETQYF.

V and J are TRBV10-3 and TRBJ1-5; D gene uncertain. Trimming stripped 3 bases from V and 2 bases from J, with 11 bases between. There are 15 residues in the CDR3. Germline V gives CDR1 ENHRY, CDR2 SYGVKD. CDR3 nucleotide sequence: TGTGCCATCAGTGACGCGGCGAGGGGCAATCAGCCCCAGCATTTT. It yields the protein CAISDAARGNQPQHF.

This chain links TRBV5-1 with TRBJ1-3; no definite D call. This CDR3 contains 16 residues. Germline loops: CDR1 SGHRS, CDR2 YFSETQ. Trimming took 0 bases from V and 0 from J, leaving 10 bases between them. In DNA, the CDR3 is TGCGCCAGCAGCTTGGATGGAAGGAGCTCTGGAAACACCATATATTTT. This translates into CASSLDGRSSGNTIYF.

On this clone itself: Other DNA variants within this sample encode the same CDR3. This chain uses TRBV5-1 with TRBJ1-2; D is ambiguous. Germline-derived CDR1 and CDR2 are SGHRS and YFSETQ. Trimming shortened V by 1 base and J by 4 bases, and 8 bases separated the two germline ends. The CDR3 is made up of 13 amino acids. CDR3 in amino acids: CASSLTATYGYTF. The CDR3 nucleotides read TGCGCCAGCAGCTTGACAGCGACCTATGGCTACACCTTC.

The chain has TRBV21-1 and TRBJ2-7; the table calls TRBD2, which could not be checked here. TRBV21-1 is shown as a pseudogene. The length of the CDR3 is 10 residues. This CDR3 is CASSPGEQYF. CDR3 coding DNA: TGTGCCAGCAGTCCGGGCGAGCAGTACTTC.

As regards this clone: Other DNA sequences in this sample translate to the same CDR3. This chain uses TRBV5-1 with TRBJ2-3, with TRBD2 identical over 13 bases. The CDR3 is 15 amino acids. Germline V gives CDR1 SGHRS, CDR2 YFSETQ. The V and J ends lost 4 bases and 6 bases, in that order; junction bases with no gene match: 5. CDR3 nucleotides: TGCGCCAGCAGCCCCGGACTAGCGGGAGCGGATACGCAGTATTTT. This translates into CASSPGLAGADTQYF.

The chain is built from TRBV4-1 and TRBJ2-1; D gene unclear. The germline gives CDR1 MGHRA, CDR2 YSYEKL. V gave up 1 base and J gave up 5 bases, with 15 bases separating them. The CDR3 covers 16 residues. Written as DNA, the CDR3 is TGCGCCAGCAGCCAAGTTAGTTGGGGTAGAAACAATGAGCAGTTCTTC. Protein product: CASSQVSWGRNNEQFF.

The chain links TRBV5-1 to TRBJ2-3; weak D call: TRBD2 (6 bases). Germline CDR1 is SGHRS and CDR2 is YFSETQ. The CDR3 consists of 14 residues. V was clipped by 4 bases and J by 2 bases, with 11 bases between them. The CDR3 loop reads CASSRGLSTDTQYF. The CDR3, as DNA: TGCGCCAGCAGCAGGGGACTTTCCACAGATACGCAGTATTTT.

The chain combines TRBV7-4 with TRBJ2-3; TRBD1 is a possible D gene (5 bases). The V gene lost 5 bases and the J gene lost 1 base, with 16 bases spanning the gap. CDR3 length: 16 amino acids. Looked up from germline, CDR1 is SGHVT and CDR2 is SQSDAQ. The CDR3 is CASSDRLVRGTDTQYF. The CDR3 DNA reads TGTGCCAGCAGCGACCGGCTAGTCAGGGGCACAGATACGCAGTATTTT.

V gene TRBV9 combines with J gene TRBJ1-5, with TRBD1 matching over 8 bases. The germline gives CDR1 SGDLS, CDR2 YYNGEE. This CDR3 region has 15 residues. With V trimmed by 1 base and J by 6 bases, 6 bases remained unmatched. CDR3 nucleotide sequence: TGTGCCAGCAGCGTAAGCGGCAGGGGGCCTCAGCCCCAGCATTTT. Protein product: CASSVSGRGPQPQHF. The full variable domain, completed using reference TRBV9 and TRBJ1-5, is DSGVTQTPKHLITATGQRVTLRCSPRSGDLSVYWYQQSLDQGLQFLIQYYNGEERAKGNILERFSAQQFPDLHSELNLSSLELGDSALYFCASSVSGRGPQPQHFGDGTRLSIL.

Regarding this clone: The same CDR3 is also encoded by other DNA sequences in this sample. The chain links TRBV6-5 to TRBJ1-2, with 8 positions matching TRBD1. Germline V gene lookup returns CDR1 MNHEY and CDR2 SVGAGI. V shed 6 bases and J 4 bases; nucleotides not matched to a gene: 7. The CDR3 length is 14 residues. CDR3 bases: TGTGCCAGCAGCTATGGGACAGGCGGCTATGGCTACACCTTC. Residues: CASSYGTGGYGYTF.

DNA of the CDR3: TGTGCCAGCAGCCAAGATGTGAGCGGGAGGGCGGATGAGCAGTTCTTC. This sequence encodes CASSQDVSGRADEQFF. The chain joins TRBV4-2 to TRBJ2-1; 10 bases align to TRBD2. The length of the CDR3 is 16 residues. V shed 0 bases, J shed 8 bases, and the junction held 7 bases outside the gene matches. Germline-derived CDR1 and CDR2 are LGHNA and YNFKEQ.

This sequence joins TRBV28 and TRBJ2-1; D unresolved. This CDR3 comprises 13 residues. Germline CDR1 is MDHEN and CDR2 is SYDVKM. Trimming left V 6 bases short and J 13 bases short, with 19 bases between. The CDR3 DNA is TGTGCCAGCAGCCCACCCCCAAGGCCGAATCAGTTCTTC. This encodes CASSPPPRPNQFF.

The chain combines TRBV4-2 with TRBJ1-2; D remains unclear. Germline V lookup: CDR1 LGHNA, CDR2 YNFKEQ. V shed 0 bases and J shed 2 bases, with 7 bases lying between them. This CDR3 has 14 residues. Here the CDR3 reads CASSQETRNYGYTF. CDR3 nucleotide sequence: TGTGCCAGCAGCCAAGAAACCAGAAACTATGGCTACACCTTC.

The chain is built from TRBV18 and TRBJ2-1; D is unresolved. This CDR3 spans 14 amino acids. V lost 3 bases and J lost 8, with 14 bases in between. Looked up from germline, CDR1 is KGHSH and CDR2 is LQKENI. The CDR3 bases are TGTGCCAGCTCACCCCCGGCGTCCAGAGATGAGCAGTTCTTC. Residues: CASSPPASRDEQFF.

Notes on this clone: The same CDR3 also results from other DNA sequences found in this sample. The CDR3 spells CASSYLGQGYEQYF. CDR3 bases: TGTGCCAGCAGTTACTTGGGACAGGGGTACGAGCAGTACTTC. This rearrangement joins TRBV6-5 to TRBJ2-7; 10 bases line up with TRBD1. The germline V gene has CDR1 MNHEY and CDR2 SVGAGI. V lost 1 base and J lost 4; bases outside the gene matches: 1. The CDR3 contains 14 residues.

V usage is TRBV20-1 and J usage is TRBJ2-1; D gene unclear. This CDR3 is 10 amino acids long. Looked up from germline, CDR1 is DFQATT and CDR2 is SNEGSKA (reference sequence). The V end lost 7 bases, the J end lost 5 bases, and 6 bases lay between the germline ends. The CDR3 DNA follows: TGCAGTGTACTGCACAATGAGCAGTTCTTC. This translates into CSVLHNEQFF.

The chain combines TRBV7-3 with TRBJ2-4, with a tentative D call TRBD2 (5 bases). From germline, CDR1 is SGHTA and CDR2 FQGTGA. The V gene lost 0 bases and the J gene lost 9 bases, with 9 bases spanning the gap. The CDR3 consists of 13 residues. CDR3 sequence reads: CASSLTPSGIQYF. The DNA of the CDR3 is TGTGCCAGCAGCTTAACCCCGAGCGGCATTCAGTACTTC.

This clone was recorded a few times. Other DNA sequences in this sample translate to the same CDR3. This chain joins TRBV9 and TRBJ2-3, with D unclear. Germline CDR1 is SGDLS and CDR2 is YYNGEE. V shed 0 bases and J shed 0 bases, with 2 bases lying between them. The CDR3 totals 13 residues. The CDR3 DNA sequence: TGTGCCAGCAGCGTAGCGAGCACAGATACGCAGTATTTT. Protein sequence: CASSVASTDTQYF.

The chain combines TRBV2 with TRBJ2-3; D is undetermined. This CDR3 is built from 14 residues. Trimming shortened V by 4 bases and J by 0 bases, and 8 bases separated the two germline ends. Germline-derived CDR1 and CDR2 are SNHLY and FYNNEI. The CDR3 DNA follows: TGTGCCAGCAGTGTTTTCCAGAGCACAGATACGCAGTATTTT. Protein: CASSVFQSTDTQYF.

The chain has TRBV18 and TRBJ2-4; tentatively, D is TRBD1 (5 bases). This CDR3 comprises 16 residues. Germline CDR1 KGHSH, CDR2 LQKENI. V lost 0 bases and J lost 4, with 13 bases in between. This CDR3 reads CASSPPSGYGKNIQYF. Written as DNA, the CDR3 is TGTGCCAGCTCACCACCCTCAGGGTATGGGAAAAACATTCAGTACTTC.

This sequence joins TRBV18 and TRBJ2-1; possibly TRBD1 or TRBD2 for D (5 bases each). The germline V and J ends were trimmed by 0 bases and 9 bases, with 18 bases remaining between them. CDR1 and CDR2 from the germline V gene are KGHSH and LQKENI. There are 16 residues in the CDR3. The CDR3 region is CASSPPIGHGAGEQFF. The CDR3 DNA reads as TGTGCCAGCTCACCACCTATTGGACACGGGGCGGGTGAGCAGTTCTTC.

The V and J genes are TRBV4-2 and TRBJ2-5; TRBD2 might be the D (5 bases). The CDR3 runs to 16 residues. Germline lookup yields CDR1 LGHNA and CDR2 YNFKEQ. Trimming removed 2 bases at V and 1 base at J, with 14 bases between. CDR3 bases: TGTGCCAGCAGCCAATCCCTCGGAGGCCTCCAAGAGACCCAGTACTTC. Translation: CASSQSLGGLQETQYF.

The chain has TRBV5-1 and TRBJ1-2; 7 bases fit TRBD1. Germline CDR1 reads SGHRS; CDR2 reads YFSETQ. CDR3 length: 16 amino acids. The V segment lost 1 base and the J segment 7 bases; nucleotides outside the gene matches: 13. The DNA of the CDR3 is TGCGCCAGCAGCTTGCTTGTGACAGGGACATCAATTGGCTACACCTTC. It is translated as CASSLLVTGTSIGYTF. Full variable domain (rest looked up from reference TRBV5-1 and TRBJ1-2): KAGVTQTPRYLIKTRGQQVTLSCSPISGHRSVSWYQQTPGQGLQFLFEYFSETQRNKGNFPGRFSGRQFSNSRSEMNVSTLELGDSALYLCASSLLVTGTSIGYTFGSGTRLTVV.

The chain carries TRBV28 and TRBJ1-5; D is undetermined. The CDR3 spans 15 residues. The ends were cut back, 5 bases at V and 0 bases at J, with 11 bases in the middle. CDR1 and CDR2 (germline): MDHEN, SYDVKM. CDR3 loop: CASSIGGSSNQPQHF. The CDR3 coding sequence is TGTGCCAGCAGTATAGGAGGTAGTAGCAATCAGCCCCAGCATTTT.

The chain has TRBV10-3 and TRBJ2-1; D call uncertain. The V end lost 10 bases, the J end lost 7 bases, and 11 bases lay between the germline ends. Germline lookup yields CDR1 ENHRY and CDR2 SYGVKD. The CDR3 totals 11 residues. The CDR3 is CATSLVNEQFF. The CDR3 coding sequence is TGTGCCACCAGCCTAGTGAATGAGCAGTTCTTC.

The chain combines TRBV5-1 with TRBJ1-2, with 9 bases that match TRBD1. CDR1 and CDR2 from the germline V gene are SGHRS and YFSETQ. The CDR3 has 15 amino acids. The trim removed 3 bases at V and 5 bases at J, leaving 8 bases unmatched. CDR3 nucleotides: TGCGCCAGCAGCTACAGAACAGGGGGCGCGTATGGCTACACCTTC. Translation: CASSYRTGGAYGYTF.

The J gene is TRBJ1-2, the V gene TRBV5-4; possibly TRBD1 for D (6 bases). V dropped 5 bases and J dropped 2 bases, with 10 bases sitting between them. The CDR3 has 13 residues. CDR1 SGHNT and CDR2 YYREEE come from the germline V gene (reference sequence). CDR3 residues: CASSPQGNYGYTF. CDR3 sequence (DNA): TGTGCCAGCAGTCCCCAGGGGAACTATGGCTACACCTTC.

The V gene is TRBV28, the J gene TRBJ1-1, with D perhaps matching TRBD1 (6 bases). Germline V CDR1 and CDR2: MDHEN, SYDVKM. The CDR3 is 17 amino acids. With 7 bases removed from V and 5 bases from J, the gap between germline ends came to 26 bases. CDR3 nucleotide sequence: TGTGCCAGCATCCCCGGGGGGACCCTGAGGGGGATAACTGAAGCTTTCTTT. Protein: CASIPGGTLRGITEAFF.

This clone was detected once. This rearrangement joins TRBV4-2 to TRBJ2-3; the D is unclear. This CDR3 has 11 residues. Germline lookup yields CDR1 LGHNA and CDR2 YNFKEQ. V was pared by 6 bases and J by 0 bases, with 1 base between. The CDR3 reads CASSSTDTQYF. CDR3 DNA: TGTGCCAGCAGTAGCACAGATACGCAGTATTTT.